This entry lists 26 T cell receptor beta chains sequenced from one sample in a study of blood T cells in healthy people across ages. Together with a sample-barcoded 5' primer, a J-beta primer mix was included in a second PCR lasting about 7 to 12 cycles. TCRdb processed the 5' RACE reads anew with MiXCR; each CDR3 protein has one entry. This table holds 980,000 or so distinct CDR3 sequences, roughly 48% found once. Input material: blood. These receptors all come from a man younger than 40 in good health.

The V gene is TRBV20-1, the J gene TRBJ1-1, with a possible D match to TRBD1 (5 bases). With 2 bases removed from V and 4 bases from J, the gap between germline ends came to 11 bases. Germline assignment: CDR1 DFQATT and CDR2 SNEGSKA (reference sequence). CDR3 size: 13 residues. The CDR3 reads CSARPGWGTEAFF. The CDR3 bases are TGCAGTGCTAGACCAGGGTGGGGCACTGAAGCTTTCTTT.

V gene TRBV20-1 combines with J gene TRBJ2-3, with TRBD1 as a possible D gene (5 bases). V lost 0 bases, J lost 6 bases, and 13 bases lay in between. The length of the CDR3 is 14 residues. Germline loops: CDR1 DFQATT, CDR2 SNEGSKA (reference sequence). CDR3 in DNA: TGCAGTGCTAGAGAAGTCCAGGGTAGGGATACGCAGTATTTT. Protein: CSAREVQGRDTQYF.

V gene TRBV4-1 combines with J gene TRBJ1-2; D is possibly TRBD1 (5 bases). The CDR3 loop spans 16 amino acids. V lost 4 bases and J 3 bases, leaving 18 bases between the germline ends. Germline CDR1 and CDR2: MGHRA and YSYEKL. The CDR3 reads CASSLGVGEVYYGYTF. The CDR3 DNA reads as TGCGCCAGCAGCCTCGGAGTGGGGGAAGTGTACTATGGCTACACCTTC.

The chain recombines TRBV30 with TRBJ2-3; D is ambiguous. The CDR3 extends over 13 amino acids. The V gene's germline CDR1 is GTSNPN and CDR2 SVGIG (reference sequence). The V end was cut by 0 bases, the J end by 2 bases, with 6 bases between. The CDR3 loop reads CAWSVLPTDTQYF. The CDR3 DNA reads TGTGCCTGGAGTGTATTACCCACAGATACGCAGTATTTT.

This clonotype was observed a few times. V gene TRBV18 combines with J gene TRBJ1-2; tentative D call: TRBD1 (5 bases). This CDR3 region has 16 residues. Germline V gives CDR1 KGHSH, CDR2 LQKENI. Trimming stripped 3 bases from V and 0 bases from J, with 14 bases between. For the CDR3, the DNA is TGTGCCAGCTCACCCCGGGAGGGACCGTCTAACTATGGCTACACCTTC. It yields the protein CASSPREGPSNYGYTF.

CDR3 sequence: CASSSSGLAGDTQYF. DNA for the CDR3: TGTGCCAGCAGCTCATCGGGACTAGCGGGAGATACGCAGTATTTT. The chain recombines TRBV7-2 with TRBJ2-3, with TRBD2 identical over 12 bases. The V segment lost 4 bases and the J segment 5 bases; nucleotides outside the gene matches: 4. The CDR3 is 15 residues long. Per germline, CDR1 SGHTA and CDR2 FQGNSA. The full variable domain, its missing parts supplied by reference TRBV7-2 and TRBJ2-3, is GAGVSQSPSNKVTEKGKDVELRCDPISGHTALYWYRQSLGQGLEFLIYFQGNSAPDKSGLPSDRFSAERTGGSVSTLTIQRTQQEDSAVYLCASSSSGLAGDTQYFGPGTRLTVL.

This clonotype has a handful of counts. The rearrangement joins TRBV7-2 to TRBJ2-5; TRBD1 matches 11 bases. The CDR3 spans 15 residues. Trimming cost V 4 bases and J 5 bases; bases outside gene matches: 6. CDR1 is SGHTA, CDR2 FQGNSA, per germline. CDR3 nucleotide sequence: TGTGCCAGCAGCTCCGGACAGGGGGCGTTTGAGACCCAGTACTTC. Translating it yields CASSSGQGAFETQYF.

V is TRBV24-1 and J is TRBJ2-3; D gene unclear. The V end was cut by 4 bases, the J end by 9 bases, with 16 bases between. The CDR3 is 14 residues long. CDR1 and CDR2 (germline): KGHDR, SFDVKD. The CDR3 protein is CATSEGSSGRTQYF. In nucleotides, the CDR3 is TGTGCCACCAGTGAGGGGTCCTCGGGTCGGACGCAGTATTTT.

The V gene is TRBV30, the J gene TRBJ1-4; TRBD1 agrees at 7 bases. Germline assignment: CDR1 GTSNPN and CDR2 SVGIG (reference sequence). Trimming removed 3 bases from V and 5 bases from J; junction bases left unmatched: 3. This CDR3 has 13 residues. The CDR3 sequence: CAWRGQKNEKLFF. In DNA, the CDR3 is TGTGCCTGGAGGGGACAGAAAAATGAAAAACTGTTTTTT.

This chain's CDR3 is CASSPGLPSNEQFF. CDR3 in DNA: TGTGCCAGCAGCCCGGGACTACCAAGCAATGAGCAGTTCTTC. This chain joins TRBV2 and TRBJ2-1; 7 bases are shared with TRBD2. CDR1 and CDR2 (germline): SNHLY, FYNNEI. CDR3 length: 14 residues. The V gene end was trimmed by 6 bases and the J gene end by 6 bases; junction bases not matched to a gene: 8.

The chain couples TRBV29-1 to TRBJ1-4; D is unclear. The V and J ends lost 7 bases and 9 bases respectively, with 15 bases between them. The CDR3 runs 12 residues. CDR1 and CDR2 (germline): SQVTM, ANQGSEA. The CDR3 here is CSATSGPKKLFF. The CDR3 nucleotides read TGCAGCGCTACGTCAGGACCGAAAAAACTGTTTTTT. Looking up the rest from reference TRBV29-1 and TRBJ1-4 gives the full variable domain: SAVISQKPSRDICQRGTSLTIQCQVDSQVTMMFWYRQQPGQSLTLIATANQGSEATYESGFVIDKFPISRPNLTFSTLTVSNMSPEDSSIYLCSATSGPKKLFFGSGTQLSVL.

This clonotype showed up many times. The J gene is TRBJ2-5, the V gene TRBV2; unclear D gene. This CDR3 has 12 amino acids. V lost 7 bases and J 9 bases, leaving 15 bases between the germline ends. The V gene's germline CDR1 is SNHLY and CDR2 FYNNEI. CDR3 amino acids: CASTFELSAQYF. DNA for the CDR3: TGTGCCAGCACCTTTGAACTTAGTGCCCAGTACTTC.

J is TRBJ2-2 and V is TRBV12-3 or TRBV12-4; D is undetermined. The CDR3 length is 14 residues. The V end lost 7 bases, the J end lost 0 bases, and 9 bases lay between the germline ends. CDR3: CASTLVANTGELFF. CDR3 nucleotide sequence: TGTGCCAGCACCCTCGTCGCGAACACCGGGGAGCTGTTTTTT.

A few counts support this clonotype. The J gene is TRBJ2-1, the V gene TRBV7-6; 12 bases fit TRBD1. The CDR3 runs 15 residues. Germline CDR1 is SGHVS and CDR2 is FNYEAQ. Unmatched junction bases numbered 5, after V lost 5 bases and J lost 6 bases. CDR3 in DNA: TGTGCCAGCAGCCGAGGGACAGGGGGCCCCAATGAGCAGTTCTTC. It is translated as CASSRGTGGPNEQFF.

This clonotype has only a few counts. The chain has TRBV4-1 and TRBJ2-7; unclear D gene. In germline, CDR1 is MGHRA, CDR2 YSYEKL. The V and J ends lost 2 bases and 1 base respectively, with 9 bases between them. CDR3 length: 14 residues. CDR3: CASSQPTVSYEQYF. In DNA form, the CDR3 reads TGCGCCAGCAGCCAACCGACGGTTTCCTACGAGCAGTACTTC.

This clonotype was recorded many times. In DNA, the CDR3 is TGTGCCATCAGTGAGTCATCGGGGGGAGCGGGTACGCAGTATTTT. Protein sequence: CAISESSGGAGTQYF. V and J are TRBV10-3 and TRBJ2-3; 7 nucleotides align to TRBD2. Looked up from germline, CDR1 is ENHRY and CDR2 is SYGVKD. Trimming removed 0 bases from V and 8 bases from J; junction bases left unmatched: 8. This CDR3 spans 15 amino acids.

The rearrangement links TRBV11-2 to TRBJ2-1; 7 bases fit TRBD1. This CDR3 has 16 residues. V dropped 4 bases and J dropped 10; count of bases not matched to a gene: 16. The germline CDR1 and CDR2 sequences are SGHAT and FQNNGV. The CDR3 DNA reads as TGTGCCAGCAGCTCCGCTGGCCGACAGGGCAGTTACGAGCAGTTCTTC. Amino acid sequence: CASSSAGRQGSYEQFF.

This clonotype was seen more than once but under ten times. The CDR3 DNA reads TGCAGCGTTGTAGTAGAGACCCAGTACTTC. Translation gives CSVVVETQYF. The chain carries TRBV29-1 and TRBJ2-5, with D hard to call. Trimming shortened V by 4 bases and J by 4 bases, and 4 bases separated the two germline ends. The germline V gene encodes CDR1 SQVTM and CDR2 ANQGSEA. CDR3 length equals 10 residues.

This clonotype was observed a single time. CDR3 sequence reads: CSARGGKATHEQYF. CDR3 sequence (DNA): TGCAGTGCTAGAGGGGGAAAAGCGACCCACGAGCAGTACTTC. The chain links TRBV20-1 to TRBJ2-5; D gene uncertain. TRBJ2-7 matches the DNA end more closely, so the J call is doubtful. From germline, CDR1 is DFQATT and CDR2 SNEGSKA (reference sequence). This CDR3 contains 14 residues.

With respect to this clonotype: One end of the junction fails to match germline, which may point to a read error. The chain employs TRBV29-1 and TRBJ2-6, with a possible D match to TRBD1 (5 bases). The CDR3 consists of 13 residues. Germline V gene data show CDR1 as SQVTM and CDR2 as ANQGSEA. CDR3 protein: CSVVYSGANVLSF. In nucleotides, the CDR3 is TGCAGCGTCGTATACTCTGGGGCCAACGTCCTGAGTTTC. The variable domain in full, completed from reference TRBV29-1 and TRBJ2-6, reads SAVISQKPSRDICQRGTSLTIQCQVDSQVTMMFWYRQQPGQSLTLIATANQGSEATYESGFVIDKFPISRPNLTFSTLTVSNMSPEDSSIYLCSVVYSGANVLSFGAGSRLTVL.

As DNA, the CDR3 is TGTGCCACCAGTGAGTTGACAGGCAACAATGAGCAGTTCTTC. Translation gives CATSELTGNNEQFF. This sequence joins TRBV24-1 and TRBJ2-1, with D possibly being TRBD1 (6 bases). The germline V gene has CDR1 KGHDR and CDR2 SFDVKD. V was shortened by 4 bases and J by 5 bases, with 11 bases between the two germline ends. This CDR3 is built from 14 residues.

The CDR3 protein is CASSYSAGTETNEKLFF. The CDR3 DNA reads TGTGCCAGCAGTTACTCGGCGGGGACGGAAACTAATGAAAAACTGTTTTTT. The V and J genes are TRBV6-5 and TRBJ1-4; TRBD1 is a possible D gene (5 bases). Trimming took 0 bases from V and 1 from J, leaving 12 bases between them. This CDR3 is built from 17 residues. Germline loops: CDR1 MNHEY, CDR2 SVGAGI.

This chain joins TRBV5-1 and TRBJ2-5, with no clear D. There are 14 residues in the CDR3. V lost 7 bases and J lost 2, with 15 bases in between. Germline assignment: CDR1 SGHRS and CDR2 YFSETQ. CDR3 sequence reads: CASQVSPFQETQYF. The CDR3 DNA reads as TGCGCCAGCCAAGTGTCACCTTTTCAAGAGACCCAGTACTTC.

With respect to this clonotype: Since a much larger clone is just one base distant, this may be a read error. The CDR3 region is CANSSSWGTGTRNEQFF. The CDR3 DNA reads as TGTGCCAACAGCTCGAGCTGGGGGACAGGGACGAGGAATGAGCAGTTCTTC. V and J are TRBV28 and TRBJ2-1; 9 bases are shared with TRBD1. The CDR3 has 17 amino acids. In germline, CDR1 is MDHEN, CDR2 SYDVKM. V lost 10 bases, J lost 7 bases, and 20 bases stayed unmatched.

The genes are TRBV3-1 and TRBJ2-4; TRBD2 is a possible D gene (6 bases). The CDR3 runs to 14 residues. Germline CDR1 and CDR2: LGHDT and YNNKEL (reference sequence). V shed 4 bases and J shed 7 bases, with 14 bases lying between them. This CDR3 is CASSLTGTSNIQYF. The CDR3 coding sequence is TGTGCCAGCAGCCTCACGGGGACTTCGAACATTCAGTACTTC.

This clonotype was detected only a few times. The V and J genes are TRBV13 and TRBJ2-7; 10 bases are a match to TRBD1. After removal of 5 bases from V and 6 bases from J, the junction contained 7 bases not matched to a gene. The CDR3 is made up of 14 amino acids. From germline, CDR1 is PRHDT and CDR2 FYEKMQ (reference sequence). This CDR3 reads CASSGGQGLIEQYF. The DNA for the CDR3 is TGTGCCAGCAGCGGGGGACAGGGGTTAATCGAGCAGTACTTC. The entire variable domain, with the rest obtained from reference TRBV13 and TRBJ2-7, is as follows: AAGVIQSPRHLIKEKRETATLKCYPIPRHDTVYWYQQGPGQDPQFLISFYEKMQSDKGSIPDRFSAQQFSDYHSELNMSSLELGDSALYFCASSGGQGLIEQYFGPGTRLTVT.